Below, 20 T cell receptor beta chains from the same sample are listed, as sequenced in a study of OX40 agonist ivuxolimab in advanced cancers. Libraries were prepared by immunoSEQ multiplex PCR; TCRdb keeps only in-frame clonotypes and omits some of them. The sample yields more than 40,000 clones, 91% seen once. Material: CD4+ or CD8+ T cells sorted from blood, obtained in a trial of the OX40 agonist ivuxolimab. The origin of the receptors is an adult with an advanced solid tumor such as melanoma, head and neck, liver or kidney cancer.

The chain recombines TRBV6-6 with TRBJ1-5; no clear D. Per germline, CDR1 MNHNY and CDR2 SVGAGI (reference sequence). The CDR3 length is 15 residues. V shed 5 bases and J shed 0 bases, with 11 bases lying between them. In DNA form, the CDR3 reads TGTGCCAGCAGTCCAACACGTTATAGCAATCAGCCCCAGCATTTT. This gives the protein CASSPTRYSNQPQHF.

CDR3 loop: CASSDRGTGGGYTF. The CDR3 DNA is TGTGCCAGCAGTGACCGGGGGACAGGGGGCGGCTACACCTTC. The rearrangement uses TRBV6-4 and TRBJ1-2; 12 bases align to TRBD1. This CDR3 is built from 14 residues. V trimming: 2 bases; J trimming: 8 bases; junction bases outside the gene matches: 3. Germline CDR1 MRHNA, CDR2 SNTAGT.

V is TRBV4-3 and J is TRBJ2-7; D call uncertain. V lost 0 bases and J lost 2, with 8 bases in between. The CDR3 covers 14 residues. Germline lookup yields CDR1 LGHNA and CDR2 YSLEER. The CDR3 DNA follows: TGCGCCAGCAGCCAAGACCATGTCCCCTACGAGCAGTACTTC. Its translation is CASSQDHVPYEQYF.

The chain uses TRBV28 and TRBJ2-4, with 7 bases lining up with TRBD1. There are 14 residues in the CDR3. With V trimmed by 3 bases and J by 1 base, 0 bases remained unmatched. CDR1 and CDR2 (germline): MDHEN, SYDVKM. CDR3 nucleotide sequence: TGTGCCAGCAGTTTGACAGGGGCCAAAAACATTCAGTACTTC. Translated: CASSLTGAKNIQYF.

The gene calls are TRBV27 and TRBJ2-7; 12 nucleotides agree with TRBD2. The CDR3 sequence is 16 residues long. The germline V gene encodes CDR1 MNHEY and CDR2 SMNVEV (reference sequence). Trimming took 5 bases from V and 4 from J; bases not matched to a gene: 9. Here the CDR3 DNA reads TGTGCCAGCAGTCCCCTGACTAGCGGGAGAAGATACGAGCAGTACTTC. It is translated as CASSPLTSGRRYEQYF.

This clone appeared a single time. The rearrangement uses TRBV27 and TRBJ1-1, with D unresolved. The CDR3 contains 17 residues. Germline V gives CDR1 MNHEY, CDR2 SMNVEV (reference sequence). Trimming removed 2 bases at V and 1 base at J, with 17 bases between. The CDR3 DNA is TGTGCCAGCAGTTTAGGGTGGCCGGGCTCTGGGAACACTGAAGCTTTCTTT. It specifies CASSLGWPGSGNTEAFF.

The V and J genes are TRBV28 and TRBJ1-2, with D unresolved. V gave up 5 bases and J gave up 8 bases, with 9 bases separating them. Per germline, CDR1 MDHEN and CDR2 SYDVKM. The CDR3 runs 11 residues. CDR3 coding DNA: TGTGCCAGCAGTCCTTCGACGGGCTACACCTTC. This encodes CASSPSTGYTF.

Here the CDR3 DNA reads TGTGCCAGCAGTTTCCAGACTAGTAGTTTCCGGGAGCAGTTCTTC. This encodes CASSFQTSSFREQFF. The genes are TRBV27 and TRBJ2-1; D is perhaps TRBD2 (6 bases). The length of the CDR3 is 15 residues. Germline CDR1 is MNHEY and CDR2 is SMNVEV (reference sequence). V was pared by 3 bases and J by 10 bases, with 19 bases between.

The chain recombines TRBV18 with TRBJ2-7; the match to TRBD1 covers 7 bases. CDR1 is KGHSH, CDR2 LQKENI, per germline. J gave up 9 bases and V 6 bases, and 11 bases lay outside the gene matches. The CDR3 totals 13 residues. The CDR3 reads CASSLIGDSGQYF. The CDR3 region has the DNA TGTGCCAGCTCCCTCATAGGGGACAGCGGGCAGTACTTC.

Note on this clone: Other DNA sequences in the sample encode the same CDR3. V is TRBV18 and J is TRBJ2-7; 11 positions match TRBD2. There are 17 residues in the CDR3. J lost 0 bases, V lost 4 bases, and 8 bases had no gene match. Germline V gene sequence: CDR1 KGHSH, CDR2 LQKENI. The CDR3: CASSQPLAGAPSYEQYF. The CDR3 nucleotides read TGTGCCAGCTCACAACCACTAGCGGGGGCCCCCTCCTACGAGCAGTACTTC.

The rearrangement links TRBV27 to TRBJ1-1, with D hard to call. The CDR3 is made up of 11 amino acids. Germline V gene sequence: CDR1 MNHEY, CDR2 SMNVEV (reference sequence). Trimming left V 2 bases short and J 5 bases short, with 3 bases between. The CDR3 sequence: CASSLGTEAFF. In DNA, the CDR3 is TGTGCCAGCAGTTTAGGAACTGAAGCTTTCTTT.

Written as DNA, the CDR3 is TGCGCCAGCAGTAGGGGACAGCCAACTAGCACAGATACGCAGTATTTT. Its protein is CASSRGQPTSTDTQYF. The chain recombines TRBV10-1 with TRBJ2-3, with 7 positions matching TRBD1. The germline gives CDR1 WNHNN, CDR2 SYGVQD (reference sequence). The ends lost 5 bases at V and 0 bases at J; junction bases unmatched: 8. The CDR3 length is 16 residues.

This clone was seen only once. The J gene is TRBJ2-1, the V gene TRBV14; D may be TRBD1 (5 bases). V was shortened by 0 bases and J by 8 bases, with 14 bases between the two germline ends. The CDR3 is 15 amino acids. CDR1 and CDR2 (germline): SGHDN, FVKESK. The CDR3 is CASSQEGPGLDEQFF. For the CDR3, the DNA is TGTGCCAGCAGCCAAGAAGGTCCAGGGCTGGATGAGCAGTTCTTC.

The CDR3 DNA sequence: TGTGCCAGCAGTGCTGTCACTAATCAGCCCCAGCATTTT. Amino acid sequence: CASSAVTNQPQHF. The V gene is TRBV6-1, the J gene TRBJ1-5; D gene ambiguous. CDR1 and CDR2 from the germline V gene are MNHNS and SASEGT. V lost 4 bases and J lost 4, with 8 bases in between. The CDR3 length is 13 residues.

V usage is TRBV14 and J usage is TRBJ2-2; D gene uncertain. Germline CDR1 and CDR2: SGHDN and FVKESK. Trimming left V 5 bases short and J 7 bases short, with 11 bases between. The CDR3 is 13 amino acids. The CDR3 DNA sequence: TGTGCCAGCAGCATTAGAGTCATCGGGGAGCTGTTTTTT. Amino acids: CASSIRVIGELFF.

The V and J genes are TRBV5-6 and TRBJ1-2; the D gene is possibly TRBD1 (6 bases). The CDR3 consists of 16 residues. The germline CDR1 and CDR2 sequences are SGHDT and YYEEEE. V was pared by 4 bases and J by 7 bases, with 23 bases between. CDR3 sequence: CASSQFEEGGYFGYTF. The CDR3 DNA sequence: TGTGCCAGCAGCCAATTCGAGGAAGGGGGTTATTTTGGCTACACCTTC.

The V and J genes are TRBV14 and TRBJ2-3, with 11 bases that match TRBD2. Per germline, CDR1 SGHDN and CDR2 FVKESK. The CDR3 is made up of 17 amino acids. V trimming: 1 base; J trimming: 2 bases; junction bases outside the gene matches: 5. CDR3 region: CASSQGLAGLFTDTQYF. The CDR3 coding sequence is TGTGCCAGCAGCCAAGGACTAGCGGGGTTATTCACAGATACGCAGTATTTT.

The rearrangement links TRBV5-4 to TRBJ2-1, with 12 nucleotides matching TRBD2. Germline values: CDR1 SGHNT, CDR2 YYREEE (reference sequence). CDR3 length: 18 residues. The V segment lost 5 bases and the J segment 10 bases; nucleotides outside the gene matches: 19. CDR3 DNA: TGTGCCAGCAGTCTCCAGCGGGCGTTGGGGACTAGCGGGTTCGAGCAGTTCTTC. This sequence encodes CASSLQRALGTSGFEQFF. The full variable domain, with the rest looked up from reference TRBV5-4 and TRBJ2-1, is ETGVTQSPTHLIKTRGQQVTLRCSSQSGHNTVSWYQQALGQGPQFIFQYYREEENGRGNFPPRFSGLQFPNYSSELNVNALELDDSALYLCASSLQRALGTSGFEQFFGPGTRLTVL.

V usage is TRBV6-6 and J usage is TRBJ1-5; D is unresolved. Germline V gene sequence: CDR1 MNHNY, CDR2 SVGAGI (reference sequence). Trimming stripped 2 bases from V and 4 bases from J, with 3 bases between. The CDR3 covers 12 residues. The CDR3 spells CASSYLNQPQHF. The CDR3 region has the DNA TGTGCCAGCAGTTACCTAAATCAGCCCCAGCATTTT.

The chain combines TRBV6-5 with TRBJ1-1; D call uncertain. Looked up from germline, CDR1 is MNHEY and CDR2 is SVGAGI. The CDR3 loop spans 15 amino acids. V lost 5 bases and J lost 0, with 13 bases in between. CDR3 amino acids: CASSRPGEMNTEAFF. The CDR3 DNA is TGTGCCAGCAGTAGACCAGGAGAAATGAACACTGAAGCTTTCTTT.